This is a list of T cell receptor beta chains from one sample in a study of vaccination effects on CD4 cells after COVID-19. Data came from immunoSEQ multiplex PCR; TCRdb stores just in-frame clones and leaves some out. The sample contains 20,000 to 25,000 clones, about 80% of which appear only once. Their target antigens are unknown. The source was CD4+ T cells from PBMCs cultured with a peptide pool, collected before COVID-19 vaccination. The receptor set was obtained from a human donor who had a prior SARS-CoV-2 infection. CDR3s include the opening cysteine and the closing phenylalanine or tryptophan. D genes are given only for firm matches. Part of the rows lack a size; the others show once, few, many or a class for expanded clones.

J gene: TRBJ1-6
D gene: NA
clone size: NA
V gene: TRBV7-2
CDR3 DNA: TGTGCCAGCAGCTTAGAGGGAAGGGCAGGGTTCTCACCCCTCCACTTT
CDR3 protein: CASSLEGRAGFSPLHF

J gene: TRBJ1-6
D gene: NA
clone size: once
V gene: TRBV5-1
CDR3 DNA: TGCGCCAGCAAACCCCGACAGGAATCTGCTGATAATTCACCCCTCCACTTT
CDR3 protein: CASKPRQESADNSPLHF

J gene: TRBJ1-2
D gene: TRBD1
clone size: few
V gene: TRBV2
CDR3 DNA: TGTGCCAGCCTACCCGGGACAGCCCGGGTGATGGGTGGCTACACCTTC
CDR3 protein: CASLPGTARVMGGYTF

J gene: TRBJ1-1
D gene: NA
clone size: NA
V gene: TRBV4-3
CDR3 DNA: TGCGCCAGCAGCCCCATGACCGGGATGAACACTGAAGCTTTCTTT
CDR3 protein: CASSPMTGMNTEAFF

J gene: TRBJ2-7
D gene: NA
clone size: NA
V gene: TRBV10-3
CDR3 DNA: TGTGCCATCAGTGTAACCCGGGACATCAGGTATTACGAGCAGTACTTC
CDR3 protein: CAISVTRDIRYYEQYF

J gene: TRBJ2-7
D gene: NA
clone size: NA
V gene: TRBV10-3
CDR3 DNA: TGTGCCATCAGCGCAAGGGGCGAGCAGTACTTC
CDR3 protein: CAISARGEQYF

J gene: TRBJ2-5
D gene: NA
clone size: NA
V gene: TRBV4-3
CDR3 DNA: TGCGCCAGCAGCCAAGGGGGGGCTCACGAAAGCCTCCCGCTTCTGTACCAAGAGACCCAGTACTTC
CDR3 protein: CASSQGGAHESLPLLYQETQYF

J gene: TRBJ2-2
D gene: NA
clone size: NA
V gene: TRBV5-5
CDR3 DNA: TGTGCCAGCTTTACAGGGCCGAACACCGGGGAGCTGTTTTTT
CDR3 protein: CASFTGPNTGELFF

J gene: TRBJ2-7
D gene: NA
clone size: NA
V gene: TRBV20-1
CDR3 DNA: TGCAGTGCCCTCCCACCCTACGAGCAGTACTTC
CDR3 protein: CSALPPYEQYF

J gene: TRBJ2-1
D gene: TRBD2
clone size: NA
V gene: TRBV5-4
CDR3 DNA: TGTGCCAGCAGCTTGGGCAGCGGGAGTAATGAGCAGTTCTTC
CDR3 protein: CASSLGSGSNEQFF

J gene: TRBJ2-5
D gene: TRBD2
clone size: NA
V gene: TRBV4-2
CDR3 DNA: TGTGCCAGCAGCCAAGGGCTAGCGGGGGGCCAAGAGACCCAGTACTTC
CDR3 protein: CASSQGLAGGQETQYF

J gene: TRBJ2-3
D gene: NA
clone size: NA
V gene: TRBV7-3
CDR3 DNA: TGTGCCAGCAGCCCGCTAGGAGCTCTCAGCGGGAGCACAGATACGCAGTATTTT
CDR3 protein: CASSPLGALSGSTDTQYF

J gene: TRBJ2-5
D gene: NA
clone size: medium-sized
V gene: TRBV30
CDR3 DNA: TGTGCCTGGAGTGTAGGGCCCAGCAAGTACTTC
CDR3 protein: CAWSVGPSKYF

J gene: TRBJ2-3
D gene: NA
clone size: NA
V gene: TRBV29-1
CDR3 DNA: TGCAGCGTTCAGAGGGGCCGCACAGATACGCAGTATTTT
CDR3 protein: CSVQRGRTDTQYF

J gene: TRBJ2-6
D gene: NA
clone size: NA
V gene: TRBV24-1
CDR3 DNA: TGTGCCACCGGCCCGACATGGAGCTCTGGGGCCAACGTCCTGACTTTC
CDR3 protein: CATGPTWSSGANVLTF

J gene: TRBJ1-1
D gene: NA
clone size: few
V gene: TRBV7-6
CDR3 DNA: TGTGCCAGCAGCAGACAGGCGTCTACGGGCACTGAAGCTTTCTTT
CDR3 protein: CASSRQASTGTEAFF

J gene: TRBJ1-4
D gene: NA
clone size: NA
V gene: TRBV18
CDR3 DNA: TGTGCCAGCTCACCACCCTCGGACAGAGAAAAACTGTTTTTT
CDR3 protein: CASSPPSDREKLFF

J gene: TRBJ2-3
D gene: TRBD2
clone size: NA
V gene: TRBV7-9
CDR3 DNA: TGTGCCAGCAGCTTATTGGCCGTCAGACTAGCGGGTACAGATACGCAGTATTTT
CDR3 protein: CASSLLAVRLAGTDTQYF

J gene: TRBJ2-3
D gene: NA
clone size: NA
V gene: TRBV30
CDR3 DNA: TGTGCCTGGAGTTTTTTCACCACAGATACGCAGTATTTT
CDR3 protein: CAWSFFTTDTQYF

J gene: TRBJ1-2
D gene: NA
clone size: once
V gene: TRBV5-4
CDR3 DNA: TGTGCCAGCAGCCGAAGGGGGACCTATGATGGCTACACCTTC
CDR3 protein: CASSRRGTYDGYTF

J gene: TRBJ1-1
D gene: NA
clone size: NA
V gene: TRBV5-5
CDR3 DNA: TGTGCCAGCAGCCCACTTGATAGGAACACTGAAGCTTTCTTT
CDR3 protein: CASSPLDRNTEAFF

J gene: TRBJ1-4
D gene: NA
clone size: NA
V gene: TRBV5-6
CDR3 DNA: TGTGCCAGCAGCTTGGCTGGGGGGATGAGTGGTGAAAAACTGTTTTTT
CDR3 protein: CASSLAGGMSGEKLFF

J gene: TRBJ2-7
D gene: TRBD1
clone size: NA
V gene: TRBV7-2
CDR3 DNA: TGTGCCAGCAGCCCCGACAGGGTACGTTCGGACTACGAGCAGTACTTC
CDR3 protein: CASSPDRVRSDYEQYF

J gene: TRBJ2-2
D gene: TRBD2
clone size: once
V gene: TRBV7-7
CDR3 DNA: TGTGCTAGCAGCTCGCAAGCGGGGGGGCTTGCCGGGGAGCTGTTTTTT
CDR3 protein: CASSSQAGGLAGELFF

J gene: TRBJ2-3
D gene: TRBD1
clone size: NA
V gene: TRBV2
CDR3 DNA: TGTGCCAGCAGTGCTCAGGGGGCTGGCACAGATACGCAGTATTTT
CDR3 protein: CASSAQGAGTDTQYF

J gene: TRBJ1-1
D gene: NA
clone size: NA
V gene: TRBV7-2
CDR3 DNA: TGTGCCAGCAGCATGGGGGGAGGGAGAGCTTTCTTT
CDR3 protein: CASSMGGGRAFF

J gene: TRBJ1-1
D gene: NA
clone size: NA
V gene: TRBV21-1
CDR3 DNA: TGTGCCAGCAGCACCAATGAGGCTTTCTTT
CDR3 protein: CASSTNEAFF

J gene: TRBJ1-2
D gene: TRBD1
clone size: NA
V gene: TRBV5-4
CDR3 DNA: TGTGCCAGCACCCGGGACAGTAACTATGGCTACACCTTC
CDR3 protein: CASTRDSNYGYTF

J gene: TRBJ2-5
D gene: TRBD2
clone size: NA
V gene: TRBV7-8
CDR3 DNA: TGTGCCAGCAGCCCCTCGCTTGCGGGAGGGGCGGAGACCCAGTACTTC
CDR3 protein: CASSPSLAGGAETQYF

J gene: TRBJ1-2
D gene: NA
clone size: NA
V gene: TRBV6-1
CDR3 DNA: TGTGCCAGCAGTGAACTGGGGATATACGGCTACACCTTC
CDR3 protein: CASSELGIYGYTF

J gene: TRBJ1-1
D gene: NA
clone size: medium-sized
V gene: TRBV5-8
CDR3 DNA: TGTGCCAGCAGCTTGGTCCCCACTGAAGCTTTCTTT
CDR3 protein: CASSLVPTEAFF

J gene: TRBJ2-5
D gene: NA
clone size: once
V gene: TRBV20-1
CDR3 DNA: TGCAGTGCTAGAGAAGAGACCCAGTACTTC
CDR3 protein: CSAREETQYF

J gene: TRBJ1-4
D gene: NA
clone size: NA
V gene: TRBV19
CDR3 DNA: TGTGCCCCTAGCCAGTATGGTCGGGTTGACGCAACTAATGAAAAACTGTTTTTT
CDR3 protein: CAPSQYGRVDATNEKLFF

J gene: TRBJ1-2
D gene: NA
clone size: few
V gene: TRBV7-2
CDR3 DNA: TGTGCCAGCAGCTTAGTAGGCGGGGATGGCTACACCTTC
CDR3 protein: CASSLVGGDGYTF

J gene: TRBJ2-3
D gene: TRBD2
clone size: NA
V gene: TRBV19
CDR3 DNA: TGTGCCAGTAGCATGATTCCCGGGACTAGCAGTACAGATACGCAGTATTTT
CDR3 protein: CASSMIPGTSSTDTQYF

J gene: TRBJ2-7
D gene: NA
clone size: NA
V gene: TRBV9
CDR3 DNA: TGTGCCAGCAGCGTAGACCCAGGGCGGGCCTACGAGCAGTACTTC
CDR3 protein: CASSVDPGRAYEQYF

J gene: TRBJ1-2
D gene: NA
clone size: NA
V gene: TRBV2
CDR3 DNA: TGTGCCACCAAGGACCCGGACGGGTGGAAGGTTAACTATGGCTACACCTTC
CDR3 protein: CATKDPDGWKVNYGYTF

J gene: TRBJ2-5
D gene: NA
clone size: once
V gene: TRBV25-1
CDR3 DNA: TGTGCCAGCAGTGGAGAGGGTCGGGAGACCCAGTACTTC
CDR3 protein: CASSGEGRETQYF

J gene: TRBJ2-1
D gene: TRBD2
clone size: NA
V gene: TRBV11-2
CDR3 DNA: TGTGCCAGCAGCCAGGGGACTAGCTATTACAATGAGCAGTTCTTC
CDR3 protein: CASSQGTSYYNEQFF

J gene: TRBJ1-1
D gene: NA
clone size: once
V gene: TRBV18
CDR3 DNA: TGTGCCAGCTCACCGCTAACGGGGAACACTGAAGCTTTCTTT
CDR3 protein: CASSPLTGNTEAFF

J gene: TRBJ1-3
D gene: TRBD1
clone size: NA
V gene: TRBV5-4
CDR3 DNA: TGTGCCAGCAGCCTGGGACCAGTAATGGACAGGGCTGGAAACACCATATATTTT
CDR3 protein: CASSLGPVMDRAGNTIYF

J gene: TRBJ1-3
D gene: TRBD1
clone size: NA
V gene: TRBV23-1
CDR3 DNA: TGCGCCAGCAGTCGATGCTCAGGGGGCACTGGAAACACCATATATTTT
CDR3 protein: CASSRCSGGTGNTIYF

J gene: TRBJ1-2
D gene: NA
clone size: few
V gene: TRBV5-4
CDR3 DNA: TGTGCCAGCAGCCTTGACGGGAACTATGGCTACACCTTC
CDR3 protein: CASSLDGNYGYTF

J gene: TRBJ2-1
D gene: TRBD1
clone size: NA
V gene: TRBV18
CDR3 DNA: TGTGCCAGCTCCCCGGACAGGAATTCCTACAATGAGCAGTTCTTC
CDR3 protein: CASSPDRNSYNEQFF

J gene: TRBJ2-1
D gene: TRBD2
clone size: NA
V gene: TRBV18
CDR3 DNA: TGTGCCAGCTCACCAATATATCTAGCGGGGGGTTACAATGAGCAGTTCTTC
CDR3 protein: CASSPIYLAGGYNEQFF

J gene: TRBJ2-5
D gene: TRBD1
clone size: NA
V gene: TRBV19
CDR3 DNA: TGTGCCAGTAGTATTGGGGACAGTGAACAAGAGACCCAGTACTTC
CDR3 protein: CASSIGDSEQETQYF

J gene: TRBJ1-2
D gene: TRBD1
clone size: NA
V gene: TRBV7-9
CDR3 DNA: TGTGCCAGCCACAACCCGGGACAGATTCGCGGCTACACCTTC
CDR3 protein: CASHNPGQIRGYTF

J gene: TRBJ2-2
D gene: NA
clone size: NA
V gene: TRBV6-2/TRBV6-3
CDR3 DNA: TGTGCCAGCAGTTACTCTGGGCGCTCGGTAGCTAACACCGGGGAGCTGTTTTTT
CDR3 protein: CASSYSGRSVANTGELFF